The 7 T cell receptor beta chains below were found in one sample sequenced in a study of shared clonotypes between healthy human individuals. Using immunoSEQ multiplex PCR, the repertoire was profiled, and TCRdb retains in-frame clones only, with some absent. This sample has roughly 2.5 million clones, with approximately 94% found just once. Source material: naive CD4+ T cells sorted from blood. The subset was: CD45RA+ positively selected. The receptors come from a man younger than 35 in good health.

J is TRBJ2-7 and V is TRBV5-1; D unresolved. This CDR3 spans 14 amino acids. Trimming pared 0 bases from V and 3 bases from J, leaving 10 bases between. Germline-derived CDR1 and CDR2 are SGHRS and YFSETQ. DNA of the CDR3: TGCGCCAGCAGCTTGGATAATTGGAGCTACGAGCAGTACTTC. Amino acids: CASSLDNWSYEQYF. Full variable domain (remainder filled in from reference TRBV5-1 and TRBJ2-7): KAGVTQTPRYLIKTRGQQVTLSCSPISGHRSVSWYQQTPGQGLQFLFEYFSETQRNKGNFPGRFSGRQFSNSRSEMNVSTLELGDSALYLCASSLDNWSYEQYFGPGTRLTVT.

Concerning this clone itself: The same CDR3 can be traced to other DNA sequences in this sample. The gene calls are TRBV18 and TRBJ2-2; 8 bases line up with TRBD1. The CDR3 has 15 residues. Looked up from germline, CDR1 is KGHSH and CDR2 is LQKENI. With 4 bases clipped from V and 4 bases from J, the junction kept 5 bases outside the gene matches. In DNA, the CDR3 is TGTGCCAGCTCACTAGGACAGGGCGGCACCGGGGAGCTGTTTTTT. It specifies CASSLGQGGTGELFF.

This chain uses TRBV11-2 with TRBJ2-2, with D hard to call. The germline V and J ends were trimmed by 5 bases and 7 bases, with 17 bases remaining between them. The CDR3 has 15 amino acids. Looked up from germline, CDR1 is SGHAT and CDR2 is FQNNGV. The CDR3 is CASSPPQVLGGELFF. As DNA, the CDR3 is TGTGCCAGCAGCCCGCCTCAGGTCCTCGGCGGGGAGCTGTTTTTT.

This sequence joins TRBV30 and TRBJ1-1; the D is unclear. The CDR3 has 13 residues. Trimming removed 4 bases from V and 2 bases from J, with 11 bases in between. CDR1 is GTSNPN, CDR2 SVGIG, per germline (reference sequence). In DNA form, the CDR3 reads TGTGCCTGGAATCAACAGCTAAACACTGAAGCTTTCTTT. Translating it yields CAWNQQLNTEAFF.

The chain recombines TRBV7-3 with TRBJ2-5; 15 nucleotides line up with TRBD2. The CDR3 covers 17 residues. Germline V gene sequence: CDR1 SGHTA, CDR2 FQGTGA. Trimming at V came to 5 bases and at J to 4 bases, leaving 8 bases not matched to a gene. In DNA form, the CDR3 reads TGTGCCAGCAGCGTCGGGACTAGCGGGGGGTTGAGAGAGACCCAGTACTTC. Translated: CASSVGTSGGLRETQYF.

This chain joins TRBV7-8 and TRBJ2-3; D unclear. CDR1 and CDR2 (germline): SGHVS, FQNEAQ. The CDR3 length is 12 residues. V gave up 6 bases and J gave up 5 bases, with 9 bases separating them. CDR3 sequence reads: CASSFKGDTQYF. CDR3 coding DNA: TGTGCCAGCAGTTTCAAGGGAGATACGCAGTATTTT.

The J gene is TRBJ2-5, the V gene TRBV6-1; 10 bases match TRBD2. This CDR3 contains 17 residues. The germline CDR1 and CDR2 sequences are MNHNS and SASEGT. The V gene end was trimmed by 1 base and the J gene end by 5 bases; junction bases not matched to a gene: 10. CDR3 sequence reads: CASSEDGASGSWETQYF. CDR3 DNA sequence: TGTGCCAGCAGTGAAGATGGGGCTAGCGGGAGTTGGGAGACCCAGTACTTC.